This T cell receptor beta chain was retrieved from a study of cytomegalovirus exposure and HLA in healthy donors. Findings of the study overall: When a later analysis compared HLA-associated TCR beta chains with equally common others, the HLA-associated chains turned out to be more clonally expanded and to have lower generation probabilities. Common viral pathogens seemed to be connected with several of the most significant clusters, according to a later analysis.

Healthy donors of bone marrow made up the group. Looked up from germline, CDR1 is SGHNT and CDR2 is YYREEE (reference sequence). The CDR3 length is 15 residues. Trimming took off 4 bases at V and 1 base at J, with 13 bases between the two ends. With respect to this clone: What it recognizes is unknown.

The PCR had 60 Vbeta and 13 Jbeta primers. TCRdb keeps only in-frame clones here, not all; method: immunoSEQ multiplex PCR. There are over 100,000 clones in the sample, with around 1.6% held by the top ten. This chain links TRBV5-4 with TRBJ2-3, with D maybe TRBD1 (5 bases). Sequencing was done on a sample of PBMCs. The TCR was taken from a woman between 35 and 50 years old in good health and CMV-seropositive. The CDR3 reads CASSPQGLRTDTQYF. The CDR3 DNA reads as TGTGCCAGCAGCCCGCAGGGCTTGCGCACAGATACGCAGTATTTT.